This T cell receptor beta chain was documented in a study of regulatory T cells in long-lasting Graves disease (dated by TCRdb to about 2021). Turning to the overall study: To count as having persistent Graves' disease, a patient had to have received antithyroid drug treatment for over 5 years with TSH receptor autoantibodies remaining persistently positive. In the clinical cohort, patients with persistent Graves' disease had used antithyroid drugs for an average of about 10.3 years. Persistent Graves' disease patients were compared with newly diagnosed Graves' disease patients by peripheral blood TCR sequencing and RNA sequencing. The study was registered as a clinical trial and conducted in China. TCR sequencing covered 13 persistent and roughly 20 newly diagnosed Graves' disease patients, some 33 samples in total. Study-wide conclusions, independent of this receptor: Only the TCR beta chain was sequenced and analyzed. Preferential use of TRBV28, TRBJ1-2 and TRBJ2-5 was observed in persistent disease, whereas TRBV20-1 and TRBJ2-1 were favored in newly diagnosed disease. The authors acknowledged the small sample size as a limitation that may reduce accuracy. The study examined only peripheral blood because the primary lesion, thyroid tissue, could not be accessed. A larger number of public clonotypes was shared among persistent patients (fewer than 3,000) than among newly diagnosed patients (approximately 1,000). Compared with newly diagnosed patients, patients with persistent Graves' disease had lower TCR Shannon entropy and fewer highly expanded clones, which suggests clonal expansion.

Read against the paper, the sample's time point label means: persistent/refractory GD, antithyroid drugs over 5 years with positive TRAb. For both TCR sequencing and RNA sequencing, RNA was extracted from PBMCs using TRIzol. The diagnosis of Graves' disease followed American Thyroid Association guidelines. Patients for the study were recruited at an endocrinology department in Xi'an, China. Each patient gave around 9.2 milliliters of peripheral blood, collected in an EDTA anticoagulant tube. Ficoll Paque Plus density gradient separation was used to isolate PBMCs, and no further T cell sorting was done. An Agilent 2100 Bioanalyzer and agarose gel were used to assess RNA quality, and a NanoDrop 2000 was used to measure RNA concentration. From the cysteine through the phenylalanine, the CDR3 covers 13 amino acids. CDR3 DNA is the only sequence kept; it has 39 bases, read in frame from the first base. Trimming at the junction amounts to 3 bases on V and 7 bases on J, and the germline ends lie 9 bases apart.

This clonotype has ten or more counts. Its antigen is not yet known. No clone much larger than this one lies a single base away; base qualities are absent. The library was produced with multiplex PCR. The sample was run on an Illumina HiSeq 4000. CDR3 regions were amplified by Arm-PCR with iRepertoire HTBI primers to construct TCR beta libraries. Before sequencing, the PCR products underwent gel purification. On the authors' methods: A total of around 66 TRBV and 14 TRBJ segments were identified across samples and were used for gene usage analysis of CDR3 amino acid clonotypes. COPE and FqMerger were used to merge filtered high-quality paired reads into contigs. Contigs were aligned with BLAST to IMGT TRBV, TRBD and TRBJ reference genes, and CDR3 was defined per IMGT. Clonotypes above 0.1% frequency were classified as highly expanded clones. Repertoire diversity was measured by Shannon entropy, and V-J evenness by the Gini coefficient. Public clonotypes were defined as clonotypes shared by more than one individual. The public reads were reanalyzed by TCRdb: fastp trimming at Q25, MiXCR alignment, in-frame beta chains only. Each CDR3 protein gets just one entry, which takes the most common genes and DNA from the rows behind it. For this entry, the V and J calls and clone size follow TCRdb and not the study's own pipeline. The sample has under 500,000 distinct CDR3 sequences on record, about a fifth of them singletons. The top ten hold around 21% of the sample.

The sequence is built from TRBV12-3 or TRBV12-4 and TRBJ1-4; no D gene is confidently identified. Sequenced here: peripheral blood mononuclear cells (PBMCs), sampled when the disease was refractory, from a patient treated with antithyroid drugs. The TCR comes from a female donor with Graves disease. The CDR3 corresponds to CASSLAGTEKLFF. The DNA reads TGTGCCAGCAGTTTGGCAGGAACTGAAAAACTGTTTTTT.